The 17 T cell receptor beta chains presented below share a single source sample, sequenced in a study of blood T cell repertoires in COVID-19. Sequencing used immunoSEQ multiplex PCR; TCRdb keeps in-frame clones, though not all of them. The table records about 120,000 clones, roughly three quarters of them present only once. Input material: peripheral blood. Receptors originate from a human donor in a cohort sampled during active COVID-19.

The rearrangement links TRBV7-8 to TRBJ2-5, with a possible D match to TRBD2 (6 bases). V was clipped by 0 bases and J by 4 bases, with 21 bases between them. The length of the CDR3 is 18 residues. In germline, CDR1 is SGHVS, CDR2 FQNEAQ. This CDR3 is CASSLAINGRERRETQYF. The CDR3 DNA reads TGTGCCAGCAGCTTAGCGATTAACGGGCGGGAAAGGCGAGAGACCCAGTACTTC.

The CDR3 DNA follows: TGTGCCAGCTCACCATCACAGGGGAATCGTCAGCCCCAGCATTTT. Protein product: CASSPSQGNRQPQHF. The chain couples TRBV18 to TRBJ1-5, with TRBD1 matching over 7 bases. The CDR3 extends over 15 amino acids. Germline V CDR1 and CDR2: KGHSH, LQKENI. Trimming removed 2 bases from V and 6 bases from J; junction bases left unmatched: 7.

This clone is deemed large. V is TRBV23-1 and J is TRBJ2-7; D remains unclear. TRBV23-1 is an ORF for which the function is uncertain. The V end was cut by 4 bases, the J end by 2 bases, with 6 bases between. CDR3 length: 12 residues. CDR3 nucleotides: TGCGCCAGCAGTCTCCGCGCCTACGAGCAGTACTTC. It encodes CASSLRAYEQYF.

The rearrangement joins TRBV6-5 to TRBJ1-1; TRBD1 is a possible D gene (6 bases). CDR1 and CDR2 (germline): MNHEY, SVGAGI. V lost 1 base, J lost 9 bases, and 12 bases lay in between. This CDR3 contains 13 residues. CDR3 in amino acids: CASSYYREGKAFF. In nucleotides, the CDR3 is TGTGCCAGCAGTTACTACAGGGAGGGAAAAGCTTTCTTT.

The V gene is TRBV3-1 (or the pseudogene TRBV3-2), the J gene TRBJ1-2; 7 nucleotides line up with TRBD1. With V trimmed by 0 bases and J by 5 bases, 9 bases remained unmatched. Germline assignment: CDR1 LGHDT and CDR2 YNNKEL (reference sequence). The CDR3 loop spans 16 amino acids. The CDR3 DNA is TGTGCCAGCAGCCAAGAAGGGCAAGGGGGCCGATATGGCTACACCTTC. Protein product: CASSQEGQGGRYGYTF.

This chain joins TRBV11-2 and TRBJ1-2; the D is unclear. Germline assignment: CDR1 SGHAT and CDR2 FQNNGV. There are 15 residues in the CDR3. V was pared by 2 bases and J by 2 bases, with 12 bases between. The CDR3 DNA reads as TGTGCCAGCAGCTTATTAAGTGGCACCAACTATGGCTACACCTTC. This sequence encodes CASSLLSGTNYGYTF.

The genes are TRBV2 and TRBJ1-1; D not resolved. CDR3 length: 15 amino acids. Trimming pared 3 bases from V and 0 bases from J, leaving 11 bases between. Germline V CDR1 and CDR2: SNHLY, FYNNEI. The CDR3 region has the DNA TGTGCCAGCAGTGAGTCGGAGGTAATGAACACTGAAGCTTTCTTT. This gives the protein CASSESEVMNTEAFF. Variable domain in full (rest from reference TRBV2 and TRBJ1-1): EPEVTQTPSHQVTQMGQEVILRCVPISNHLYFYWYRQILGQKVEFLVSFYNNEISEKSEIFDDQFSVERPDGSNFTLKIRSTKLEDSAMYFCASSESEVMNTEAFFGQGTRLTVV.

The chain has TRBV5-1 and TRBJ2-7; D may be TRBD1 (5 bases). CDR1 is SGHRS, CDR2 YFSETQ, per germline. This CDR3 is 15 amino acids long. Trimming cost V 0 bases and J 5 bases, with 15 bases left between them. The CDR3 protein is CASSLEKGYSNEQYF. In DNA form, the CDR3 reads TGCGCCAGCAGCTTGGAAAAGGGGTATTCAAACGAGCAGTACTTC.

In nucleotides, the CDR3 is TGTGCCAGCAGCTATTCAGGGACAGAGAATCAGCCCCAGCATTTT. This translates into CASSYSGTENQPQHF. The chain employs TRBV5-5 and TRBJ1-5, with 7 bases fitting TRBD1. In germline, CDR1 is SGHKS, CDR2 YYEKEE (reference sequence). The CDR3 totals 15 residues. The junction had 7 bases not matched to a gene; V was cut back by 3 bases and J by 4 bases.

The chain couples TRBV5-4 to TRBJ1-1, with D perhaps matching TRBD1 (5 bases). There are 13 residues in the CDR3. CDR1 is SGHNT, CDR2 YYREEE, per germline (reference sequence). V lost 3 bases and J lost 1, with 7 bases in between. CDR3 nucleotides: TGTGCCAGCAGCTACGGACAGAACACTGAAGCTTTCTTT. Protein: CASSYGQNTEAFF.

The rearrangement joins TRBV6-5 to TRBJ2-7; D not certain. Per the germline V gene, CDR1 is MNHEY and CDR2 is SVGAGI. The V and J ends lost 2 bases and 3 bases respectively, with 11 bases between them. The CDR3 has 14 amino acids. In nucleotides, the CDR3 is TGTGCCAGCAGTTACGGCACAGCCTTCTACGAGCAGTACTTC. It encodes CASSYGTAFYEQYF.

CDR3 nucleotides: TGTGCCACCAGCTCACCGGCGGGCTGGGCTAGGGAGCAGTACTTC. Translated, it gives CATSSPAGWAREQYF. This chain uses TRBV15 with TRBJ2-7; D possibly corresponds to TRBD2 (5 bases). Trimming pared 5 bases from V and 7 bases from J, leaving 21 bases between. The CDR3 has 15 amino acids. The germline gives CDR1 LNHNV, CDR2 YYDKDF (reference sequence).

The table lists this clone with a count of one. The chain links TRBV5-4 to TRBJ2-7; a possible D gene is TRBD1 (6 bases). V lost 4 bases and J 4 bases, leaving 15 bases between the germline ends. The CDR3 runs 14 residues. Germline V lookup: CDR1 SGHNT, CDR2 YYREEE (reference sequence). The CDR3 region has the DNA TGTGCCAGCAGCCGACAGGACTCGAGTTACGAGCAGTACTTC. It specifies CASSRQDSSYEQYF.

The rearrangement uses TRBV19 and TRBJ2-7, with 8 bases identical to TRBD1. Per the germline V gene, CDR1 is LNHDA and CDR2 is SQIVND (reference sequence). This CDR3 has 15 residues. Trimming took 5 bases from V and 5 from J; bases not matched to a gene: 11. The CDR3: CASSPGTGAGDEQYF. The CDR3 nucleotides are TGTGCCAGTAGTCCCGGGACAGGCGCCGGAGACGAGCAGTACTTC.

In its sample, this clone was seen once. The CDR3 reads CASSEGGDYEQYF. CDR3 bases: TGTGCCAGCAGTGAAGGGGGGGACTACGAGCAGTACTTC. The rearrangement uses TRBV6-1 and TRBJ2-7, with D maybe TRBD2 (6 bases). Trimming took 1 base from V and 3 from J, leaving 7 bases between them. Germline CDR1 MNHNS, CDR2 SASEGT. The CDR3 is made up of 13 amino acids.

This chain uses TRBV27 with TRBJ1-2, with D perhaps TRBD1 (6 bases). The V and J ends lost 5 bases and 3 bases respectively, with 22 bases between them. The CDR3 contains 17 residues. In germline, CDR1 is MNHEY, CDR2 SMNVEV (reference sequence). As DNA, the CDR3 is TGTGCCAGCAGTCCCGGGACACCCCCCCGACCGGACTATGGCTACACCTTC. This translates into CASSPGTPPRPDYGYTF.

The chain carries TRBV19 and TRBJ2-1; 9 nucleotides line up with TRBD2. The junction had 7 bases not matched to a gene; V was cut back by 4 bases and J by 6 bases. The germline gives CDR1 LNHDA, CDR2 SQIVND (reference sequence). The CDR3 is 15 residues long. CDR3 loop: CASSTPGLAPNEQFF. In DNA, the CDR3 is TGTGCCAGTAGTACACCGGGACTAGCCCCCAATGAGCAGTTCTTC. Combining the CDR3 with reference TRBV19 and TRBJ2-1 gives the whole variable domain DGGITQSPKYLFRKEGQNVTLSCEQNLNHDAMYWYRQDPGQGLRLIYYSQIVNDFQKGDIAEGYSVSREKKESFPLTVTSAQKNPTAFYLCASSTPGLAPNEQFFGPGTRLTVL.